The clone carrying this TCR beta chain was counted once. The antigen remains undetermined. The source of the sample is a study of cytomegalovirus exposure and HLA in healthy donors. Germline CDR1 and CDR2: SGHTA and FQGNSA. Trimming shortened V by 6 bases and J by 9 bases, and 9 bases separated the two germline ends. The CDR3 runs to 12 residues. Findings of the study overall: The tendency of first-cohort TCR clusters to co-occur in the 100 to 150 validation repertoires was identified by a subsequent analysis. In vitro, a few CMV-associated chains proved specific for CMV antigens. Rare TCR sequences dominated, though some public TCRs recurred in many donors.

TCRdb's copy holds only in-frame clones and misses some; the assay was immunoSEQ multiplex PCR. The data hold roughly 250,000 clones, with 80% to 90% observed a single time. Sequencing was done on a sample of PBMCs. V is TRBV7-2 and J is TRBJ1-6; D is unclear. The sequence derives from a man between 18 and 35 years old in good health and CMV-seronegative. The CDR3: CASSLTSSPLHF. CDR3 DNA sequence: TGTGCCAGCAGTTTGACAAGTTCACCCCTCCACTTT.